The next 21 T cell receptor beta chains were all read from a single sample in a study of T cell responses to AZD1222 COVID-19 vaccine. Only in-frame clones appear in the TCRdb table, and some are missing; sequencing was by immunoSEQ multiplex PCR. The table records 200,000 to 250,000 clones, 90% to 95% of them present only once. The specimen was peripheral blood, collected on day 0 of MenACWY control vaccination. All receptors come from an adult in good health.

J is TRBJ2-6 and V is TRBV5-4; unclear D gene. The CDR3 is 15 amino acids. The ends were cut back, 0 bases at V and 0 bases at J, with 4 bases in the middle. Germline V gene lookup returns CDR1 SGHNT and CDR2 YYREEE (reference sequence). In DNA, the CDR3 is TGTGCCAGCAGCTTGGACATCTCTGGGGCCAACGTCCTGACTTTC. Amino acids: CASSLDISGANVLTF.

The chain links TRBV12-3 or TRBV12-4 to TRBJ1-2; no clear D gene. V was pared by 6 bases and J by 2 bases, with 7 bases between. CDR3 length equals 12 residues. The CDR3 here is CASRGSNYGYTF. CDR3 sequence (DNA): TGTGCCAGCAGGGGGAGCAACTATGGCTACACCTTC.

CDR3 amino acids: CASSEGYGGFDEKLFF. In nucleotides, the CDR3 is TGTGCCAGCAGTGAAGGTTACGGGGGGTTTGACGAAAAACTGTTTTTT. This chain joins TRBV6-1 and TRBJ1-4, with D maybe TRBD1 (5 bases). V was pared by 1 base and J by 8 bases, with 17 bases between. The CDR3 covers 16 residues. Per germline, CDR1 MNHNS and CDR2 SASEGT.

The chain couples TRBV28 to TRBJ1-6; 8 positions agree with TRBD1. The CDR3 has 16 residues. Looked up from germline, CDR1 is MDHEN and CDR2 is SYDVKM. With V trimmed by 5 bases and J by 1 base, 4 bases remained unmatched. CDR3 nucleotides: TGTGCCAGCAGTCCCCGGACAGGGTCCTATAATTCACCCCTCCACTTT. Translating it yields CASSPRTGSYNSPLHF.

The CDR3 here is CASSFSGPSSYNEQFF. The CDR3 DNA sequence: TGCGCCAGCAGCTTTTCGGGACCTAGCTCCTACAATGAGCAGTTCTTC. This chain uses TRBV5-1 with TRBJ2-1; possibly TRBD1 or TRBD2 for D (5 bases each). CDR1 and CDR2 (germline): SGHRS, YFSETQ. V gave up 2 bases and J gave up 0 bases, with 12 bases separating them. The CDR3 runs 16 residues.

This chain uses TRBV29-1 with TRBJ2-5; 9 bases agree with TRBD1. V was pared by 7 bases and J by 5 bases, with 5 bases of the junction left unmatched. This CDR3 contains 12 residues. Germline-derived CDR1 and CDR2 are SQVTM and ANQGSEA. The CDR3 DNA reads as TGCAGCGCGGACAGGGGACGGGAGACCCAGTACTTC. The encoded protein is CSADRGRETQYF.

The chain recombines TRBV30 with TRBJ2-3; no clear D. The germline V and J ends were trimmed by 0 bases and 5 bases, with 9 bases remaining between them. This CDR3 spans 13 amino acids. The germline V gene encodes CDR1 GTSNPN and CDR2 SVGIG (reference sequence). Here the CDR3 reads CAWSVHAEDTQYF. CDR3 nucleotides: TGTGCCTGGAGTGTACACGCAGAAGATACGCAGTATTTT. Supplemented by reference TRBV30 and TRBJ2-3, the full variable domain reads SQTIHQWPATLVQPVGSPLSLECTVEGTSNPNLYWYRQAAGRGLQLLFYSVGIGQISSEVPQNLSASRPQDRQFILSSKKLLLSDSGFYLCAWSVHAEDTQYFGPGTRLTVL.

V is TRBV6-6 and J is TRBJ2-7; 11 bases are a match to TRBD1. The CDR3 runs to 16 residues. Germline V gene data show CDR1 as MNHNY and CDR2 as SVGAGI (reference sequence). The ends lost 0 bases at V and 6 bases at J; junction bases unmatched: 7. DNA of the CDR3: TGTGCCAGCAGTTACTCACGTGGACAGGGGGCGGTCGAGCAGTACTTC. It translates to CASSYSRGQGAVEQYF.

The CDR3 spells CASSLTGADQPQHF. The CDR3 DNA follows: TGTGCCAGCAGCCTGACGGGAGCTGATCAGCCCCAGCATTTT. J is TRBJ1-5 and V is TRBV6-5, with D unclear. The V gene lost 6 bases and the J gene lost 5 bases, with 14 bases spanning the gap. In germline, CDR1 is MNHEY, CDR2 SVGAGI. The CDR3 covers 14 residues.

The V call is TRBV6-6, the J call TRBJ1-4; D is perhaps TRBD1 (6 bases). In germline, CDR1 is MNHNY, CDR2 SVGAGI (reference sequence). This CDR3 has 13 residues. The ends were cut back, 8 bases at V and 4 bases at J, with 11 bases in the middle. The CDR3 DNA is TGTGCCAGCCGCGGACAGATTAATGAAAAACTGTTTTTT. The encoded protein is CASRGQINEKLFF.

The genes are TRBV7-9 and TRBJ2-5, with D hard to call. Trimming removed 4 bases from V and 5 bases from J, with 11 bases in between. Germline lookup yields CDR1 SEHNR and CDR2 FQNEAQ (reference sequence). The CDR3 totals 13 residues. The CDR3 region is CASSSEDGETQYF. The CDR3 coding sequence is TGTGCCAGCAGCTCTGAAGACGGGGAGACCCAGTACTTC.

V gene TRBV5-1 combines with J gene TRBJ1-1, with D unclear. V was shortened by 0 bases and J by 0 bases, with 6 bases between the two germline ends. The germline gives CDR1 SGHRS, CDR2 YFSETQ. This CDR3 is 14 amino acids long. This CDR3 reads CASSLGPLNTEAFF. The CDR3 nucleotides read TGCGCCAGCAGCTTGGGACCTTTGAACACTGAAGCTTTCTTT. Combining the CDR3 with reference TRBV5-1 and TRBJ1-1 gives the whole variable domain KAGVTQTPRYLIKTRGQQVTLSCSPISGHRSVSWYQQTPGQGLQFLFEYFSETQRNKGNFPGRFSGRQFSNSRSEMNVSTLELGDSALYLCASSLGPLNTEAFFGQGTRLTVV.

The chain carries TRBV6-4 and TRBJ2-7; 9 nucleotides agree with TRBD1. Per the germline V gene, CDR1 is MRHNA and CDR2 is SNTAGT. This CDR3 comprises 13 residues. Germline trimming cut 0 bases from V and 6 bases from J; bases unmatched to any gene: 0. This CDR3 is CASSDSDRGEQYF. DNA for the CDR3: TGTGCCAGCAGTGACTCGGACAGGGGCGAGCAGTACTTC.

J is TRBJ1-5 and V is TRBV19, with 10 bases aligning to TRBD1. The V gene end was trimmed by 6 bases and the J gene end by 6 bases; junction bases not matched to a gene: 8. The CDR3 runs 15 residues. CDR1 and CDR2 from the germline V gene are LNHDA and SQIVND (reference sequence). CDR3 region: CASRTGGRISQPQHF. In nucleotides, the CDR3 is TGTGCCAGTAGGACAGGGGGCAGGATTTCTCAGCCCCAGCATTTT. The complete variable domain, with remaining parts taken from reference TRBV19 and TRBJ1-5, reads DGGITQSPKYLFRKEGQNVTLSCEQNLNHDAMYWYRQDPGQGLRLIYYSQIVNDFQKGDIAEGYSVSREKKESFPLTVTSAQKNPTAFYLCASRTGGRISQPQHFGDGTRLSIL.

V is TRBV29-1 and J is TRBJ1-2, with a possible D match to TRBD1 (6 bases). This CDR3 is built from 12 residues. CDR1 and CDR2 (germline): SQVTM, ANQGSEA. V gave up 4 bases and J gave up 8 bases, with 14 bases separating them. CDR3 residues: CSVGGTGNGYTF. CDR3 DNA sequence: TGCAGCGTTGGAGGAACAGGGAACGGCTACACCTTC. The whole variable domain, remainder taken from reference TRBV29-1 and TRBJ1-2, is SAVISQKPSRDICQRGTSLTIQCQVDSQVTMMFWYRQQPGQSLTLIATANQGSEATYESGFVIDKFPISRPNLTFSTLTVSNMSPEDSSIYLCSVGGTGNGYTFGSGTRLTVV.

Concerning this clone: Other nucleotide sequences from this sample produce the same CDR3. The rearrangement links TRBV30 to TRBJ1-5; D gene ambiguous. Germline assignment: CDR1 GTSNPN and CDR2 SVGIG (reference sequence). The CDR3 consists of 15 residues. The V end lost 0 bases, the J end lost 0 bases, and 9 bases lay between the germline ends. The DNA of the CDR3 is TGTGCCTGGAGTGTGGGTGGGTATAGCAATCAGCCCCAGCATTTT. The encoded protein is CAWSVGGYSNQPQHF. The variable domain in full, with the rest retrieved from reference TRBV30 and TRBJ1-5, is SQTIHQWPATLVQPVGSPLSLECTVEGTSNPNLYWYRQAAGRGLQLLFYSVGIGQISSEVPQNLSASRPQDRQFILSSKKLLLSDSGFYLCAWSVGGYSNQPQHFGDGTRLSIL.

V gene TRBV11-2 combines with J gene TRBJ1-4; maybe TRBD1 (5 bases). The CDR3 has 14 residues. Germline V gene data show CDR1 as SGHAT and CDR2 as FQNNGV. V was shortened by 3 bases and J by 5 bases, with 10 bases between the two germline ends. CDR3 coding DNA: TGTGCCAGCAGCTTTCTCGCAGGGAATGAAAAACTGTTTTTT. The encoded protein is CASSFLAGNEKLFF. The full variable domain, in which reference TRBV11-2 and TRBJ1-4 provide the parts outside the CDR3, is EAGVAQSPRYKIIEKRQSVAFWCNPISGHATLYWYQQILGQGPKLLIQFQNNGVVDDSQLPKDRFSAERLKGVDSTLKIQPAKLEDSAVYLCASSFLAGNEKLFFGSGTQLSVL.

This rearrangement joins TRBV4-2 to TRBJ1-2, with unresolved D. The CDR3 runs to 16 residues. V lost 1 base to trimming and J lost 0 bases, with 12 bases between them. Germline assignment: CDR1 LGHNA and CDR2 YNFKEQ. CDR3 loop: CASSQVSADPNYGYTF. The CDR3, as DNA: TGTGCCAGCAGCCAAGTGTCGGCAGATCCTAACTATGGCTACACCTTC.

The gene calls are TRBV11-2 and TRBJ2-5; D is possibly TRBD2 (7 bases). Trimming removed 1 base from V and 1 base from J, with 13 bases in between. The CDR3 totals 16 residues. From germline, CDR1 is SGHAT and CDR2 FQNNGV. This CDR3 is CASSLAQGGGQETQYF. The DNA of the CDR3 is TGTGCCAGCAGCTTAGCCCAGGGAGGGGGCCAAGAGACCCAGTACTTC.

The CDR3 loop reads CASPPPQGVEGNQPQHF. Written as DNA, the CDR3 is TGTGCCAGCCCCCCGCCGCAGGGGGTGGAGGGCAATCAGCCCCAGCATTTT. J is TRBJ1-5 and V is TRBV9; 7 positions match TRBD1. V lost 7 bases to trimming and J lost 2 bases; unmatched junction nucleotides: 15. The V gene's germline CDR1 is SGDLS and CDR2 YYNGEE. CDR3 length: 17 amino acids.

This clone has just a few counts. The V and J genes are TRBV11-3 and TRBJ2-2; a weak D match, TRBD1 (5 bases). Germline values: CDR1 SGHNT, CDR2 YENEEA. The length of the CDR3 is 14 residues. Trimming removed 3 bases at V and 8 bases at J, with 13 bases between. As DNA, the CDR3 is TGTGCCAGCAGCTTCTCCCAGGGCGGAGGGGAGCTGTTTTTT. This translates into CASSFSQGGGELFF.